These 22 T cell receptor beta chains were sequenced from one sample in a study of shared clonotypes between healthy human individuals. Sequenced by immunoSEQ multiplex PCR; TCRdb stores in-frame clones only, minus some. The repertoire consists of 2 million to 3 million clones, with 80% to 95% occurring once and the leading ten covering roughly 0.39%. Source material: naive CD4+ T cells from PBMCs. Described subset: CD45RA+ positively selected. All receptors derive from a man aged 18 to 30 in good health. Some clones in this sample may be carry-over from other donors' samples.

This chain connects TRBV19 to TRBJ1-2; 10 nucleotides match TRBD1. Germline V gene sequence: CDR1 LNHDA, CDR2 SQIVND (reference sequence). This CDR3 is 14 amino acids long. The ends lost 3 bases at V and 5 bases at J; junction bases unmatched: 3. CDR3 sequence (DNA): TGTGCCAGTAGTATTGGGGGACAGGGGTATGGCTACACCTTC. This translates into CASSIGGQGYGYTF. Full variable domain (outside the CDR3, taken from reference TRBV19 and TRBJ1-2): DGGITQSPKYLFRKEGQNVTLSCEQNLNHDAMYWYRQDPGQGLRLIYYSQIVNDFQKGDIAEGYSVSREKKESFPLTVTSAQKNPTAFYLCASSIGGQGYGYTFGSGTRLTVV.

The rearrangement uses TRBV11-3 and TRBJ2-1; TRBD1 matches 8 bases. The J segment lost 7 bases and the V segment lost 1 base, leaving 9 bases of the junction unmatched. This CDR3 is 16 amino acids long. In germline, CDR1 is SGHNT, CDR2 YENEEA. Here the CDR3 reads CASSLGGDRNTNEQFF. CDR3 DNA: TGTGCCAGCAGCTTAGGTGGGGACAGGAATACGAATGAGCAGTTCTTC.

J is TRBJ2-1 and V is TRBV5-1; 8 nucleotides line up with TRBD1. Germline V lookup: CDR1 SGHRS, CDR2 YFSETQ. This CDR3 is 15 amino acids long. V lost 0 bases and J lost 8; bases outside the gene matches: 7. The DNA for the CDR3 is TGCGCCAGCAGCTTGGAACAGGGGGGTTTTCATGAGCAGTTCTTC. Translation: CASSLEQGGFHEQFF.

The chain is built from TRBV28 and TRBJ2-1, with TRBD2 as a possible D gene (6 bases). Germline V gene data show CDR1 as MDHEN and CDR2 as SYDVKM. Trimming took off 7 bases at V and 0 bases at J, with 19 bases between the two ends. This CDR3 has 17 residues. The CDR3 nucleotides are TGTGCCAGCATCCTAGGAGGGGCAGGGAGCTCCTACAATGAGCAGTTCTTC. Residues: CASILGGAGSSYNEQFF.

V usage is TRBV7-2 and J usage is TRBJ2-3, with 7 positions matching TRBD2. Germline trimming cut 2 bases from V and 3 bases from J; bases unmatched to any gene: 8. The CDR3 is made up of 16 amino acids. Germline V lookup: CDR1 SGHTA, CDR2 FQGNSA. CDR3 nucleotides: TGTGCCAGCAGCTTACTCAGCGGGATCGGGACAGATACGCAGTATTTT. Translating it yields CASSLLSGIGTDTQYF.

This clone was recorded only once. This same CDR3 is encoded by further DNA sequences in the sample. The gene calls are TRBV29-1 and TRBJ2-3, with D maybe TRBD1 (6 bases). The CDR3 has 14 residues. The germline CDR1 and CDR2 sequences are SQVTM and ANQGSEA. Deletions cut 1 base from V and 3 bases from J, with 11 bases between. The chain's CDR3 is CSVEAGEGTDTQYF. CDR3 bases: TGCAGCGTTGAAGCAGGGGAAGGTACAGATACGCAGTATTTT.

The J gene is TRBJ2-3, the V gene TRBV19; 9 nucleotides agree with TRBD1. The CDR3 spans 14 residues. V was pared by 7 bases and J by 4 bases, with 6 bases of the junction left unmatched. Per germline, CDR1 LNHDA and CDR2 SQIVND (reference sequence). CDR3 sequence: CASMRTGDPDTQYF. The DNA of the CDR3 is TGTGCCAGTATGCGGACAGGGGACCCAGATACGCAGTATTTT.

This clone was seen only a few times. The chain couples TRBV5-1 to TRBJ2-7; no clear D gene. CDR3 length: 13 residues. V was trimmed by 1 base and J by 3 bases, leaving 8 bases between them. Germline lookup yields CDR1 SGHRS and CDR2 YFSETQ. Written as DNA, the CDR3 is TGCGCCAGCAGCTTGAAGGAGAACTACGAGCAGTACTTC. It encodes CASSLKENYEQYF.

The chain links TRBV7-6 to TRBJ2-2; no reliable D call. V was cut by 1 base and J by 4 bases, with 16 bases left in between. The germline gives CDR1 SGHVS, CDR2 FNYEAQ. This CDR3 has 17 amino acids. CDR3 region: CASSLVRMPAPTGELFF. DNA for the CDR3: TGTGCCAGCAGCTTAGTGCGGATGCCAGCCCCCACCGGGGAGCTGTTTTTT.

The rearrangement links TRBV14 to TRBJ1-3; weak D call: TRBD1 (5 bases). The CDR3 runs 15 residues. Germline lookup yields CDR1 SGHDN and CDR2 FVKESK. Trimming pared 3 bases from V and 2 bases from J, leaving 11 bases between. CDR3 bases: TGTGCCAGCAGCCACCTGGGGACGGCTGGAAACACCATATATTTT. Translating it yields CASSHLGTAGNTIYF.

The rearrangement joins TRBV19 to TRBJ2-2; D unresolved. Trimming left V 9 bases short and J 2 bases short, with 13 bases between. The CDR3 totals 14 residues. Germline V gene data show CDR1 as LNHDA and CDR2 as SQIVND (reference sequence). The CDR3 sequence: CASRRAANTGELFF. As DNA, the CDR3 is TGTGCCAGCAGAAGGGCGGCAAACACCGGGGAGCTGTTTTTT.

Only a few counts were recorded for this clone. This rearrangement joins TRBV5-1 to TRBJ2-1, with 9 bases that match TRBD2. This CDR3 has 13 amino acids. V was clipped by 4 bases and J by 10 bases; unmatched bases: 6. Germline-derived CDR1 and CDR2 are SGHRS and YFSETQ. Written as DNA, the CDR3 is TGCGCCAGCAGCCTCCTGACTAGCGGCGAGCAGTTCTTC. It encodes CASSLLTSGEQFF. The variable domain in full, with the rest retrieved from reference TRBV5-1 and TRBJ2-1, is KAGVTQTPRYLIKTRGQQVTLSCSPISGHRSVSWYQQTPGQGLQFLFEYFSETQRNKGNFPGRFSGRQFSNSRSEMNVSTLELGDSALYLCASSLLTSGEQFFGPGTRLTVL.

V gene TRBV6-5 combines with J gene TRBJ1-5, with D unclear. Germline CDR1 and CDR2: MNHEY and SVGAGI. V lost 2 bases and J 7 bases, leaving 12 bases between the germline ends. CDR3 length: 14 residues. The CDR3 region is CASSYGSSRQPQHF. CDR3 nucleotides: TGTGCCAGCAGTTACGGCAGCAGCCGCCAGCCCCAGCATTTT.

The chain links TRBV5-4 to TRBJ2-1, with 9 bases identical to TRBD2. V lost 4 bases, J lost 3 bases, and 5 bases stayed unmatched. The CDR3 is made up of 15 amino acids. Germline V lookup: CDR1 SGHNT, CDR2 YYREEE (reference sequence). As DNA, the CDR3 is TGTGCCAGCAGCGTGGAAGCGGGGGGCTACAATGAGCAGTTCTTC. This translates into CASSVEAGGYNEQFF.

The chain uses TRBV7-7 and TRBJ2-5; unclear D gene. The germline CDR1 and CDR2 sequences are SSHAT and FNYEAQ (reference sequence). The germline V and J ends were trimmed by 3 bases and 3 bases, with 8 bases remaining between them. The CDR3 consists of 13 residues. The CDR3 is CASSFQPKETQYF. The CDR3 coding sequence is TGTGCCAGCAGCTTTCAGCCGAAAGAGACCCAGTACTTC.

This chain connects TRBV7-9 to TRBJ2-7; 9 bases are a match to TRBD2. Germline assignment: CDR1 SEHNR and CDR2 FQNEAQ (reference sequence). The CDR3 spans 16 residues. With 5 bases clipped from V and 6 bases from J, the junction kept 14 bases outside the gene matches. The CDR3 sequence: CASSQASGAGGREQYF. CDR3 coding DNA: TGTGCCAGCAGCCAGGCTAGCGGGGCGGGCGGCCGCGAGCAGTACTTC.

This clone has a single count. The CDR3 sequence: CASSSRDRVREQYF. The CDR3 DNA follows: TGTGCCAGCAGCTCGCGAGACAGGGTGCGGGAGCAGTACTTC. The chain has TRBV7-2 and TRBJ2-7, with TRBD1 matching over 7 bases. Germline loops: CDR1 SGHTA, CDR2 FQGNSA. The CDR3 loop spans 14 amino acids. Germline trimming cut 4 bases from V and 7 bases from J; bases unmatched to any gene: 10.

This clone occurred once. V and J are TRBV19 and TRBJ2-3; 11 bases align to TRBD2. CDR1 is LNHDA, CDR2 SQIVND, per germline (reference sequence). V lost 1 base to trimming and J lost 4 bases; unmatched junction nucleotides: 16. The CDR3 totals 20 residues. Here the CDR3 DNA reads TGTGCCAGTAGTATAGGCTACGCCGGACTAGCGGGCAGAAGGGCAGATACGCAGTATTTT. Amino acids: CASSIGYAGLAGRRADTQYF.

The CDR3 DNA sequence: TGCGCCAGCAGCTTGGTTGGGGGGCGCCAGGAAAAACTGTTTTTT. Its translation is CASSLVGGRQEKLFF. This sequence joins TRBV5-1 and TRBJ1-4; tentatively, D is TRBD1 (6 bases). V was shortened by 0 bases and J by 8 bases, with 14 bases between the two germline ends. Germline V lookup: CDR1 SGHRS, CDR2 YFSETQ. This CDR3 has 15 amino acids.

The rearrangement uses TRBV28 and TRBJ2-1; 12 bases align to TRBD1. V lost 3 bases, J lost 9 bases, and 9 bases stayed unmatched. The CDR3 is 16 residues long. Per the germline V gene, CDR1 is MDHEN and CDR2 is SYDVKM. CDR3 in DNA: TGTGCCAGCAGTTTTTATCGGAAGGGACAGGGGGCTGAGCAGTTCTTC. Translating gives CASSFYRKGQGAEQFF.

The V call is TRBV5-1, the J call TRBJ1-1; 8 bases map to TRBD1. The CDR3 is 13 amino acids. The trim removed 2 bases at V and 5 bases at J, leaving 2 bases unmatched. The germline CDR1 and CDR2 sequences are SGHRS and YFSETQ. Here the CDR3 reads CASSLQGVTEAFF. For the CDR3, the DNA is TGCGCCAGCAGCTTACAGGGGGTGACTGAAGCTTTCTTT.

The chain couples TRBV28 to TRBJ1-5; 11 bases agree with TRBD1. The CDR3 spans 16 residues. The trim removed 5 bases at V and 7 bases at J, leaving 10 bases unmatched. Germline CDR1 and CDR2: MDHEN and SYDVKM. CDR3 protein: CASSRTGTGGWQPQHF. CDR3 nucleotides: TGTGCCAGCAGTAGAACCGGGACAGGGGGGTGGCAGCCCCAGCATTTT.